This T cell receptor (beta chain) was sequenced in a study of blood T cells in healthy people across ages. Study-wide points: Relative to aged donors, long-lived donors carried more naive CD4+ cells and displayed higher diversity. It was not known whether donors were CMV positive (a possible confounder of expanded clonotype changes).

Using a J-beta primer mix together with a sample-barcoded 5' primer, a second PCR was run for roughly 6 to 11 cycles. TCRdb reprocessed the 5' RACE reads with MiXCR, giving one entry per CDR3 protein. The sample has about 670,000 distinct CDR3 sequences, more than 45% seen once. As concerns this clonotype: Antigen: not known. One base away lies a much larger clone, so this may be a sequencing read error.

Germline-derived CDR1 and CDR2 are MGHRA and YSYEKL. The CDR3 covers 13 residues. The sample was blood. V is TRBV4-1 and J is TRBJ1-1; D not resolved. The receptor's source is a woman of 80 years or more in good health. The CDR3 region is CASSQDLNTKAFF. CDR3 sequence (DNA): TGCGCCAGCAGCCAAGATCTGAACACTAAAGCTTTCTTT.